This TCR beta chain was sequenced in a study of early T cells in non-severe SARS-CoV-2 infection. Study context: Sequenced material consisted of bulk RNA (from unsorted whole blood), and chains were unpaired.

Unique molecular identifiers were affixed to single, distinct cDNA molecules. Each CDR3 protein gets one entry after TCRdb re-called the 5' RACE reads with MiXCR. The profile covers about 97,000 distinct CDR3 sequences, with about an eighth appearing a single time and 6% to 7% taken by the ten largest. V was cut by 1 base and J by 5 bases, with 9 bases left in between. The germline V gene has CDR1 SGHTA and CDR2 FQGNSA. This CDR3 comprises 15 residues. This clonotype was counted only a few times. The antigen remains undetermined. The study's findings and limits: VDJdb matches were skewed toward anti-spike CD8 T cell responses.

This sequence joins TRBV7-2 and TRBJ1-6; tentative D call: TRBD1 (5 bases). This TCR came from an adult who was a healthcare worker with PCR-confirmed SARS-CoV-2 infection or an uninfected control (not recorded which). Sequencing used whole blood. The CDR3 bases are TGTGCCAGCAGCTTAGTGGGACTCCATAATTCACCCCTCCACTTT. Amino acid sequence: CASSLVGLHNSPLHF.